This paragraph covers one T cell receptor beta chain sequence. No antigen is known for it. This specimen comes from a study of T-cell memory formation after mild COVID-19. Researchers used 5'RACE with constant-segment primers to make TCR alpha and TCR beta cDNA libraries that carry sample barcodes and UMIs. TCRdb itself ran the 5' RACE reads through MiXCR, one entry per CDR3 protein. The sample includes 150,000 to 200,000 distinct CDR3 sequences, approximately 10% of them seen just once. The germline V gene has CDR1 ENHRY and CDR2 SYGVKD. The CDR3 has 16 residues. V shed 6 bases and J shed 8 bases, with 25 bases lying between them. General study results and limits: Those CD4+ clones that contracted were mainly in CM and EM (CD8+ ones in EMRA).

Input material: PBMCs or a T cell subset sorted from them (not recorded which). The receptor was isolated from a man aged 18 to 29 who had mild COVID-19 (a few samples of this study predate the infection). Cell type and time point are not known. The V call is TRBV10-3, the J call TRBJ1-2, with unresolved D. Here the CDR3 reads CAISGKGDTQRGGYTF. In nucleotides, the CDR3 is TGTGCCATCAGCGGAAAGGGAGACACCCAGCGCGGGGGCTACACCTTC.